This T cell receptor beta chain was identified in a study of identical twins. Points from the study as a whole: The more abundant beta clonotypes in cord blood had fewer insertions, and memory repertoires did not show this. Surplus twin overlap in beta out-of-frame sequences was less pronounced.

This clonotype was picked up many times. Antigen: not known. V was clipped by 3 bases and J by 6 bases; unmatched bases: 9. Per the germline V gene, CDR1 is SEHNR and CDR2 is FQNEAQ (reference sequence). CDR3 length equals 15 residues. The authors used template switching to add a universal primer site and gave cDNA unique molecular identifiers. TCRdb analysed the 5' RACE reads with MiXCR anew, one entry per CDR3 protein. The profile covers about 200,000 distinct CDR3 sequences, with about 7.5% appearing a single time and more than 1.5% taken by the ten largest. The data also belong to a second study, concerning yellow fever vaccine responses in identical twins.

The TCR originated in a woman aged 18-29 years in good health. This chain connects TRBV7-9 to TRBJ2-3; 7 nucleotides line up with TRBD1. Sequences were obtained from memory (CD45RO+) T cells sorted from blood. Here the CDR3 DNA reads TGTGCCAGCAGCTTCGGGGACAGCGGCGCGGATACGCAGTATTTT. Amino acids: CASSFGDSGADTQYF. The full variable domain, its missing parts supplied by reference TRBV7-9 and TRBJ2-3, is DTGVSQNPRHKITKRGQNVTFRCDPISEHNRLYWYRQTLGQGPEFLTYFQNEAQLEKSRLLSDRFSAERPKGSFSTLEIQRTEQGDSAMYLCASSFGDSGADTQYFGPGTRLTVL.